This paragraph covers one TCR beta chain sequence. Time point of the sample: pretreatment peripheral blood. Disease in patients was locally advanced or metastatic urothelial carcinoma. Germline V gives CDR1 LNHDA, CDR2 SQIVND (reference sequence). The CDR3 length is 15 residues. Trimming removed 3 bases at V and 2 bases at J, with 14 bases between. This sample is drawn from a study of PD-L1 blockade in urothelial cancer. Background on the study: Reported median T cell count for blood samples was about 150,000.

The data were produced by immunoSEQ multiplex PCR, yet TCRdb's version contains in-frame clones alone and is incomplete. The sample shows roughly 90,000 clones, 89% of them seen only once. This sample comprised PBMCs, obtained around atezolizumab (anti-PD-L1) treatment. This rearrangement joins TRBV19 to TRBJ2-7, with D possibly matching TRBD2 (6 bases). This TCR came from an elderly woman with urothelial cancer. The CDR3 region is CASSMTGSGAYEQYF. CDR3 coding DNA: TGTGCCAGTAGTATGACCGGGAGTGGGGCCTACGAGCAGTACTTC.